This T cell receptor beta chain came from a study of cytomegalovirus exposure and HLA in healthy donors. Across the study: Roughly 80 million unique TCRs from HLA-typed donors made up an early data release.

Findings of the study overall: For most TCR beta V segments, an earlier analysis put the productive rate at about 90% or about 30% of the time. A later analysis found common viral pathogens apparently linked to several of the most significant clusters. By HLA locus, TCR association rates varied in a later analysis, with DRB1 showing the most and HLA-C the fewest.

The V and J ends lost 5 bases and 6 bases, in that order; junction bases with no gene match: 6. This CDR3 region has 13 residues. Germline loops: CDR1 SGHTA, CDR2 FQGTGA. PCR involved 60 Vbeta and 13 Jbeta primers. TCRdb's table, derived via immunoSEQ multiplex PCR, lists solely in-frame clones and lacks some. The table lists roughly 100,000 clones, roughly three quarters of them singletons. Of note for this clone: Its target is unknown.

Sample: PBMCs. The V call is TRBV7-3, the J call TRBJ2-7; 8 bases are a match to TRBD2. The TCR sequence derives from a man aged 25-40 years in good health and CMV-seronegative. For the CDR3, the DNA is TGTGCCAGCAGCAGCGGGGGACGTCTCGAGCAGTACTTC. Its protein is CASSSGGRLEQYF.